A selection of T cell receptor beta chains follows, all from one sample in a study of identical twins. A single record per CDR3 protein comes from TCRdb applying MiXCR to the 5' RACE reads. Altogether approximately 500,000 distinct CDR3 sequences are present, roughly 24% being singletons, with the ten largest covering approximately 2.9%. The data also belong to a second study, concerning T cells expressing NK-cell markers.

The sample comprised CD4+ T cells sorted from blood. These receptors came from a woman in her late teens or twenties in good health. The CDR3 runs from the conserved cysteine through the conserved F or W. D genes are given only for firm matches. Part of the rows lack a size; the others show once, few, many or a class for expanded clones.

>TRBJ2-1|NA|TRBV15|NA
CATSRAYGGTANEQFF
TGTGCCACCAGCAGAGCTTACGGCGGGACCGCCAATGAGCAGTTCTTC
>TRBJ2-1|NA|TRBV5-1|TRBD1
CASSDGTGRGEQFF
TGCGCCAGCAGCGACGGGACAGGGCGAGGTGAGCAGTTCTTC
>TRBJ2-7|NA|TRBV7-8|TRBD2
CASSSGTSGIREQYF
TGTGCCAGCAGCTCCGGGACTAGCGGGATCCGAGAGCAGTACTTC
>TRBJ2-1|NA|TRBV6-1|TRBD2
CASTSSGGVYEQFF
TGTGCCAGCACCTCTAGCGGGGGGGTCTATGAGCAGTTCTTC
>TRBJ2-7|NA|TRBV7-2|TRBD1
CASSLLTIPGQIYEQYF
TGTGCCAGCAGCTTATTGACTATCCCGGGACAGATATACGAGCAGTACTTC
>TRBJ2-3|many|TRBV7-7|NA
CASMDPDPTDTQYF
TGTGCCAGCATGGACCCAGACCCCACAGATACGCAGTATTTT
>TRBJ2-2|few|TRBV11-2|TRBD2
CASSFLSGVTGELFF
TGTGCCAGCAGCTTCCTTAGCGGGGTCACCGGGGAGCTGTTTTTT
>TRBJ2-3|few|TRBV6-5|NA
CASSYGVSPDTQYF
TGTGCCAGCAGTTACGGAGTGTCCCCAGATACGCAGTATTTT
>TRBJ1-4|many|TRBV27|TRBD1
CASSLSPGQGGKLFF
TGTGCCAGCAGTTTGTCACCGGGACAGGGTGGAAAACTGTTTTTT
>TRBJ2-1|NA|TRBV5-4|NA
CASSLGSSYDEQFF
TGTGCCAGCAGCTTGGGTTCTTCCTATGATGAGCAGTTCTTC
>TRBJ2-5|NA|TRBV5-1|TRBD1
CASSLFPWTGGGWETQYF
TGCGCCAGCAGCTTGTTCCCTTGGACAGGGGGCGGCTGGGAGACCCAGTACTTC
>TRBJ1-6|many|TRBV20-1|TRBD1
CSATPGTVIHF
TGCAGTGCAACCCCGGGGACAGTTATCCACTTT
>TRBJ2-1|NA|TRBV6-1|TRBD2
CASSRTSGVYNEQFF
TGTGCCAGCAGCCGGACTAGCGGGGTCTACAATGAGCAGTTCTTC
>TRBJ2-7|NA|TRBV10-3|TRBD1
CAISEPSGQGSYEQYF
TGTGCCATCAGTGAGCCCTCCGGACAGGGGTCCTACGAGCAGTACTTC
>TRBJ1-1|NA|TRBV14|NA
CASSQELGRSMNTEAFF
TGTGCCAGCAGCCAAGAATTGGGGCGATCAATGAACACTGAAGCTTTCTTT
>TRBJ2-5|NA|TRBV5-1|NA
CASSLGGKETQYF
TGCGCCAGCAGCTTAGGGGGGAAAGAGACCCAGTACTTC
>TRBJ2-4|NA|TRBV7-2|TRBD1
CASSLGDRRVRIQYF
TGTGCCAGCAGCTTAGGGGACAGGAGGGTCCGAATTCAGTACTTC